A single T cell receptor beta chain is shown here with its context. Its target is unknown. This record belongs to a study of T cell responses to AZD1222 COVID-19 vaccine. Method: immunoSEQ multiplex PCR; TCRdb's copy keeps in-frame clones and lacks some. The sample has about 88,000 clones; 90% to 95% are singletons. Study conclusions and caveats: Repertoires were collected only later (after the peak T cell response had occurred). Spike-specific TCR repertoires showed rising breadth and depth after two AZD1222 doses.

The CDR3 runs to 13 residues. Trimming shortened V by 0 bases and J by 7 bases, and 9 bases separated the two germline ends. CDR1 and CDR2 (germline): LGHDT, YNNKEL (reference sequence). The chain combines TRBV3-1 (or the pseudogene TRBV3-2) with TRBJ1-2; D remains ambiguous. The input for sequencing was peripheral blood, taken on day 0 of MenACWY control vaccination. The clonotype originates from an adult in good health. The CDR3 here is CASSQDRPPGYTF. The CDR3 bases are TGTGCCAGCAGCCAAGATCGACCGCCTGGCTACACCTTC.